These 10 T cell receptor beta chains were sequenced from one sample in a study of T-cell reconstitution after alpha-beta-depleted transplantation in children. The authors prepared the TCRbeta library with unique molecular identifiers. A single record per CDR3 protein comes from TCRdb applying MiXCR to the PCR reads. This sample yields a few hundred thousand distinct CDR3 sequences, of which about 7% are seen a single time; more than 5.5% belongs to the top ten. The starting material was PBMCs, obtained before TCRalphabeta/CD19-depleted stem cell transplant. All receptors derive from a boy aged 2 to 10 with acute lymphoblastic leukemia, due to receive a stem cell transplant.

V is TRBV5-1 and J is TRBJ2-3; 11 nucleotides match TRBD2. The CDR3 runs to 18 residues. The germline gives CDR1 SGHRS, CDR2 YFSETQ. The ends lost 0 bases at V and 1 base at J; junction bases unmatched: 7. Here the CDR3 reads CASSLVISGRAGTDTQYF. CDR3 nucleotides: TGCGCCAGCAGCTTGGTCATTAGCGGGAGGGCCGGCACAGATACGCAGTATTTT.

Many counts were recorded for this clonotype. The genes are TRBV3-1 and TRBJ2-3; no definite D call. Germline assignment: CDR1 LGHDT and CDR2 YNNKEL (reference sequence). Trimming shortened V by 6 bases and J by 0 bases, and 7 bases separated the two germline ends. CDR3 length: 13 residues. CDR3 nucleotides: TGTGCCAGCAGTTTACATAGCACAGATACGCAGTATTTT. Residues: CASSLHSTDTQYF.

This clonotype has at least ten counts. CDR3 sequence (DNA): TGTGCCAGCAGCACTGACAGTCTGAGAACAGATACGCAGTATTTT. This gives the protein CASSTDSLRTDTQYF. V gene TRBV9 combines with J gene TRBJ2-3; TRBD1 is a possible D gene (5 bases). V was pared by 4 bases and J by 3 bases, with 15 bases between. Germline values: CDR1 SGDLS, CDR2 YYNGEE. The CDR3 is 15 residues long.

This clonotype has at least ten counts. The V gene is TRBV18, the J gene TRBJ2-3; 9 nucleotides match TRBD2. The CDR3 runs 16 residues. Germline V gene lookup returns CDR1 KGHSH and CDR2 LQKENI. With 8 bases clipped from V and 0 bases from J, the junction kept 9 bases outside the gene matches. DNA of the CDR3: TGTGCCAGCAGCCCGGCGGGGGGGCCTAGCACAGATACGCAGTATTTT. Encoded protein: CASSPAGGPSTDTQYF.

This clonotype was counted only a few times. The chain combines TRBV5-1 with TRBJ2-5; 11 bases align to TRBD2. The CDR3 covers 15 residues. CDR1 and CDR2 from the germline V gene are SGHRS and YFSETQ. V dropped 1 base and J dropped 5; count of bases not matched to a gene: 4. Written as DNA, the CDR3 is TGCGCCAGCAGCTTGACTAGCGGGGGTTCGGAGACCCAGTACTTC. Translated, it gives CASSLTSGGSETQYF.

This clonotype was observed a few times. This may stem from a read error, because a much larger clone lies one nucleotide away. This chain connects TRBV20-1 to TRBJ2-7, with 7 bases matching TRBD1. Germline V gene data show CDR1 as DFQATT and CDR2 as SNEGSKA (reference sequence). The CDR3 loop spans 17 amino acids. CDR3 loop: CSVRGRIRFGDRYEQYF. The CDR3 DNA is TGCAGTGTTAGAGGCCGAATACGATTCGGGGACAGATACGAGCAGTACTTC.

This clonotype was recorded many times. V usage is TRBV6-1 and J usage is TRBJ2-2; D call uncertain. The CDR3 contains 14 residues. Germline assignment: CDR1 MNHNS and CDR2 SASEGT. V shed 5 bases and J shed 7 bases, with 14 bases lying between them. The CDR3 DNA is TGTGCCAGCAGTCGTACCCCAAACTACGGGGAGCTGTTTTTT. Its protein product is CASSRTPNYGELFF.

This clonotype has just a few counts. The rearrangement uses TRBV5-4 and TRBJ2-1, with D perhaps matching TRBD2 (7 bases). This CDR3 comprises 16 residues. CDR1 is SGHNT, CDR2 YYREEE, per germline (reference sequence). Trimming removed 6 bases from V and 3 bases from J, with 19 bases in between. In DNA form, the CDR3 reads TGTGCCAGCACCCCCGGTGGGGGCGGGGGCTACAATGAGCAGTTCTTC. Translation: CASTPGGGGGYNEQFF.

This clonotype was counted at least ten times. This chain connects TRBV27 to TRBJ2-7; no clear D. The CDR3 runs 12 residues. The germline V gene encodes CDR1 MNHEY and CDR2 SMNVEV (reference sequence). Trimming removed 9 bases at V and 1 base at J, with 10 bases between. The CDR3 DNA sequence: TGTGCCAGGCGGCGCGGTTCCTACGAGCAGTACTTC. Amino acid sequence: CARRRGSYEQYF.

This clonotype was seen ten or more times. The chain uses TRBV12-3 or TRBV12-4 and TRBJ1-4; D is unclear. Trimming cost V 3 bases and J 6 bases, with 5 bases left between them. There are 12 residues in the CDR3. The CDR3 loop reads CASSFAYEKLFF. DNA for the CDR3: TGTGCCAGCAGTTTTGCATATGAAAAACTGTTTTTT.